This T cell receptor (beta chain) originates from a study of T cells in Graves' hyperthyroidism and ophthalmopathy. V lost 0 bases and J 6 bases, leaving 8 bases between the germline ends. The germline gives CDR1 LNHDA, CDR2 SQIVND (reference sequence). The CDR3 is made up of 14 amino acids. This clonotype was found a few times. RNA transcripts were the template for amplifying TCR beta CDR3 regions. The primer set for the first-round RT-PCR of the TCR CDR3 was HTBI. Using its own MiXCR run on the multiplex PCR reads, TCRdb lists one record per CDR3 protein. The sample yields around 500,000 distinct CDR3 sequences, 20% to 25% seen once.

This TCR was sampled from a woman in her seventies with Graves' ophthalmopathy. Sequenced material: blood. V and J are TRBV19 and TRBJ2-2; D is tentatively TRBD1 or TRBD2 (5 bases each). The CDR3 DNA is TGTGCCAGTAGTATAGAGGGGGAAGCCGGGGAGCTGTTTTTT. It specifies CASSIEGEAGELFF.